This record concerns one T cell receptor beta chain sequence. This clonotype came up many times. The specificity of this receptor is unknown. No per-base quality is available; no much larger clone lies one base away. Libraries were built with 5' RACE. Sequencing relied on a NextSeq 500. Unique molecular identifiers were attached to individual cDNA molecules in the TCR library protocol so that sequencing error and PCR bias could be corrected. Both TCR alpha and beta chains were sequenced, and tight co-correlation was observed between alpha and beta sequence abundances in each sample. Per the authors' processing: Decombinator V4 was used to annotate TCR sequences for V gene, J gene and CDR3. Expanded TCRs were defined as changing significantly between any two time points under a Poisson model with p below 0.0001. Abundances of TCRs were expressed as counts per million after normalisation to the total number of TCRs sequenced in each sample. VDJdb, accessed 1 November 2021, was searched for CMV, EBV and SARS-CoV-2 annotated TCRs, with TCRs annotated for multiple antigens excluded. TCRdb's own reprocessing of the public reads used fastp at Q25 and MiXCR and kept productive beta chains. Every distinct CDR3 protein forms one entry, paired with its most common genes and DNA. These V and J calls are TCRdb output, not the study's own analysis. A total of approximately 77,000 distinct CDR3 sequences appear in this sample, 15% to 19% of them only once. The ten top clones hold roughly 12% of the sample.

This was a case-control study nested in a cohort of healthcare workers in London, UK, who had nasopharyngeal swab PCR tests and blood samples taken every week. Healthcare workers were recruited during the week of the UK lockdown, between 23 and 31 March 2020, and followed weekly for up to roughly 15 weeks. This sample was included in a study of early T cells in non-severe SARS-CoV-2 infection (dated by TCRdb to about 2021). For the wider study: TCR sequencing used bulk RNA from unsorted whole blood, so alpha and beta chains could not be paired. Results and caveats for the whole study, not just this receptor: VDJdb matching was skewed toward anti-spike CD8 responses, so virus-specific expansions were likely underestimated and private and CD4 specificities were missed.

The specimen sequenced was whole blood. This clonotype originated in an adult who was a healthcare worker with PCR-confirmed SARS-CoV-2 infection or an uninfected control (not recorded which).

The CDR3 in this case is CASSFSSSSNQPQHF. The DNA reads TGTGCCAGCAGTTTCAGTTCAAGTAGCAATCAGCCCCAGCATTTT. The rearrangement joined TRBV12-3 or TRBV12-4 to TRBJ1-5, with the identity of the D gene unclear. The CDR3 starts with the cysteine, ends with the phenylalanine, and has 15 residues. CDR3 DNA is the only sequence kept; it has 45 bases, read in frame from the first base. V drops 3 bases and J drops 0 bases, leaving 9 bases in between.